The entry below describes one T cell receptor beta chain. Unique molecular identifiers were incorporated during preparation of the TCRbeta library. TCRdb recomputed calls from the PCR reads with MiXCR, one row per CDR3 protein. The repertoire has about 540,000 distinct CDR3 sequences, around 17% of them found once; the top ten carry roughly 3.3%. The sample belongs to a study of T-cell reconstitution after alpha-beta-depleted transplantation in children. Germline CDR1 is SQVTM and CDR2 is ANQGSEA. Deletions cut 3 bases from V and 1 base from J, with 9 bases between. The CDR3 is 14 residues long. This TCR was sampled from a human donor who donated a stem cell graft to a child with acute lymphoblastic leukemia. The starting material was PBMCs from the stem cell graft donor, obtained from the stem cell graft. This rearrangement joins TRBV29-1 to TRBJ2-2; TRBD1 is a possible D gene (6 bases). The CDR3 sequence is CSVDQGKNTGELFF. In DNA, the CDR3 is TGCAGCGTTGATCAGGGGAAGAACACCGGGGAGCTGTTTTTT.